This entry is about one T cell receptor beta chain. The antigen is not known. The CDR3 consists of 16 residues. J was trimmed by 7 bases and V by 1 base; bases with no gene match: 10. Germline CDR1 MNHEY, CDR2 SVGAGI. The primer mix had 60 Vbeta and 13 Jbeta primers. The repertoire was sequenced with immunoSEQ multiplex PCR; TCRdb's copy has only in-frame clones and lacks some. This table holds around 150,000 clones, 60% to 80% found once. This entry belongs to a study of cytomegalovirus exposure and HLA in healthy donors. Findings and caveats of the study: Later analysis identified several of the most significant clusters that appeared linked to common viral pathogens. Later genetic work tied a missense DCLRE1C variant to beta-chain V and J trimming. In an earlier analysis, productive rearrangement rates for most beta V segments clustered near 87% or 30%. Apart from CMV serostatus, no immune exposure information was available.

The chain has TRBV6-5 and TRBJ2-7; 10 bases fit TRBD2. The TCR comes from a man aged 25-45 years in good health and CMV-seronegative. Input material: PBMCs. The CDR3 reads CASSYFPLAGGDEQYF. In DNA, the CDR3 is TGTGCCAGCAGTTACTTCCCCTTAGCGGGAGGAGATGAGCAGTACTTC.